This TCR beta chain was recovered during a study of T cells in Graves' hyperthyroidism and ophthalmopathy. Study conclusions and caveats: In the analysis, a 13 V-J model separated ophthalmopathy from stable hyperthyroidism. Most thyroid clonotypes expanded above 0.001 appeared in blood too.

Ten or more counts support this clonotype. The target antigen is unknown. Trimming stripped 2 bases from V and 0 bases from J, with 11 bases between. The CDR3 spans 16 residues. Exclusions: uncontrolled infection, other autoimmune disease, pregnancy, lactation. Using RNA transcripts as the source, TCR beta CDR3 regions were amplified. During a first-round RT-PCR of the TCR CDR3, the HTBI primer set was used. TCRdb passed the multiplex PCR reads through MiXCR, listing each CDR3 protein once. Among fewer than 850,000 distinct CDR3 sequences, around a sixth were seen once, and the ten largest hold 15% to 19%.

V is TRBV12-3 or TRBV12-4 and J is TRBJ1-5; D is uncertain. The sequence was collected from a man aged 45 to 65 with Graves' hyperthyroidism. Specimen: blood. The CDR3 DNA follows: TGTGCCAGCAGTTTATCCTTAGGGCATAGCAATCAGCCCCAGCATTTT. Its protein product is CASSLSLGHSNQPQHF.